The sequence of this T cell receptor (beta chain) was determined in a study of T cell clonotyping in hematopoietic cell transplantation. CDR1 is GTSNPN, CDR2 SVGIG, per germline (reference sequence). This CDR3 contains 14 residues. TCRdb's table, derived via immunoSEQ multiplex PCR, lists solely in-frame clones and lacks some. The table records almost 8,500 clones, approximately 88% of them present only once. The sequenced sample was peripheral blood mononuclear cells, obtained at the time of graft-versus-host disease after allogeneic stem cell transplant. The chain carries TRBV30 and TRBJ2-5; the D is unclear. This clonotype originated in a male patient aged 60-70 years who had an allogeneic stem cell transplant from a related donor, so the T cells may come from the graft donor. Some clones in this sample may be carry-over from other donors' samples. CDR3 in amino acids: CVLDRTVIQETQYF. The DNA of the CDR3 is TGTGTCTTGGACCGGACGGTTATACAAGAGACCCAGTACTTC.